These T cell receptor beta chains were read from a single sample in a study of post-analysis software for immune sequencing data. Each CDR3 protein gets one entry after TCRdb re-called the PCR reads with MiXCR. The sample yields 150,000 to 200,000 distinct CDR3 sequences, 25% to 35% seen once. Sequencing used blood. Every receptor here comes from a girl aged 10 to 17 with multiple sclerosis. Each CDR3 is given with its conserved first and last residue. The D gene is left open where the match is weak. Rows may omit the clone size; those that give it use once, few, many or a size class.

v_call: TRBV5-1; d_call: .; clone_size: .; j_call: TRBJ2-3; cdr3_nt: TGCGCCAGCAGCTTCGATTCGGCCACAGATACGCAGTATTTT; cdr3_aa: CASSFDSATDTQYF
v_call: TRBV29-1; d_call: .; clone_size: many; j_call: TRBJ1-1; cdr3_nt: TGCAGCGTCTACACGTTGACGGAGTCTGAAGCTTTCTTT; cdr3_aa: CSVYTLTESEAFF
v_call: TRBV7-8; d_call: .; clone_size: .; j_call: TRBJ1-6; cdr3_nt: TGTGCCAGCAGCCGACAATATACACGGGCAGAATCACCCCCCCACTTT; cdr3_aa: CASSRQYTRAESPPHF
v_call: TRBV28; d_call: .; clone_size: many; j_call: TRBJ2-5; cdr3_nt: TGTGCCACCAGAGCACCGGGGGCGGGAGAGACCCAGTACTTC; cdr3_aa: CATRAPGAGETQYF
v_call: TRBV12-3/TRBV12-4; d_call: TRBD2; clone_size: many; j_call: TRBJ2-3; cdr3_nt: TGTGCCAGCAGACCCCCTAGCGGGTCCAGCGGGACCACAGATACGCAGTATTTT; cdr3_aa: CASRPPSGSSGTTDTQYF
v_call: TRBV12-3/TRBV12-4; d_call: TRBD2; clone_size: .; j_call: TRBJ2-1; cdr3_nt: TGTGCCAGCAGTTCTTTTGGCGGGAGTCCCGGTGAGCAGTTCTTC; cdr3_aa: CASSSFGGSPGEQFF
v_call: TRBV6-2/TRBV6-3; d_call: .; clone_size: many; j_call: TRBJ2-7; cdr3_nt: TGTGCCAGCAGTTATCTCCCCAGCCACTACGAGCAGTACTTC; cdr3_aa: CASSYLPSHYEQYF
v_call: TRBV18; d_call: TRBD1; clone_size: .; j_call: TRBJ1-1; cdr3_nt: TGTGCCAGCTCACCCACCAGGGACAGGGGGCCGAACACTGAAGCTTTCTTT; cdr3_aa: CASSPTRDRGPNTEAFF
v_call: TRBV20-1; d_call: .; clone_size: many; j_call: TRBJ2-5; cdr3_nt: TGCAGTGCTAGAGGAGCCGTTCTGGAGACCCAGTACTTC; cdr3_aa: CSARGAVLETQYF
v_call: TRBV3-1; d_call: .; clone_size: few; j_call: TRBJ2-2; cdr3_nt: TGTGCCAGCAGCCAACCCACCGGGGAGCTGTTTTTT; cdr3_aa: CASSQPTGELFF
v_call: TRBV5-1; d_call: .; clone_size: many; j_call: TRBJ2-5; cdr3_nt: TGCGCCAGCAGAGGACCCTCGTACCAAGAGACCCAGTACTTC; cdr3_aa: CASRGPSYQETQYF
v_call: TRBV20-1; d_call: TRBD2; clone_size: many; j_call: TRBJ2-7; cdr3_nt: TGCAGTGCGTGTACTAGCGGGAGCTGTTACGAGCAGTACTTC; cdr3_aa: CSACTSGSCYEQYF
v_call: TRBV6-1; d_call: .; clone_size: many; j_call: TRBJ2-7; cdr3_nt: TGTGCCAGCAGAGATACGACAGTCTCCTACGAGCAGTACTTC; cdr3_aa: CASRDTTVSYEQYF
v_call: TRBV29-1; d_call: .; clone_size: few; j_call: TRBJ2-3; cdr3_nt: TGCAGCGCCGCGCAGGGTACGCAGTATTTT; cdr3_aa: CSAAQGTQYF
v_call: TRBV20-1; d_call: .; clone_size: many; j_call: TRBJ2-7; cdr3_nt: TGCAGTGCTAGTCAGGGGGGTAGTTTTTACGAGCAGTACTTC; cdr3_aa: CSASQGGSFYEQYF
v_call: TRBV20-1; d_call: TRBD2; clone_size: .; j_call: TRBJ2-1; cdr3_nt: TGCAGTGTGGCTAGCGGAGGCGGCTCCTACAATGAGCAGTTCTTC; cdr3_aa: CSVASGGGSYNEQFF
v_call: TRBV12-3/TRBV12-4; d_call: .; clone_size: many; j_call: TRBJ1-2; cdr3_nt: TGTGCCAGCAGTCGTACAGGGTTTGATGGCTACACCTTC; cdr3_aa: CASSRTGFDGYTF
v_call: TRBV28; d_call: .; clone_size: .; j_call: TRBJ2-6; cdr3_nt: TGTGCCAGCAGCCCCTGGGCGGTTTACTCTGGGGCCAACGTCCTGACTTTC; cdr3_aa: CASSPWAVYSGANVLTF
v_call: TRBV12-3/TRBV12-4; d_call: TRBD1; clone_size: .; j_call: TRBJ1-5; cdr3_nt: TGTGCCAGCAGTTTAGACGACAGGGGGGCCCAGCATTTT; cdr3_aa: CASSLDDRGAQHF
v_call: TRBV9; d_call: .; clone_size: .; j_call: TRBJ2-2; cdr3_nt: TGTGCCAGCAGCGTAGGGACAAGGTCGGGCGGGGAGCTGTTTTTT; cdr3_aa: CASSVGTRSGGELFF
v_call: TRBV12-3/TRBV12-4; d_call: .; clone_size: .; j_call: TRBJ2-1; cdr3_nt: TGTGCCAGCGGTTTTCCCAGGAATGAGCAGTTCTTC; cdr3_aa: CASGFPRNEQFF
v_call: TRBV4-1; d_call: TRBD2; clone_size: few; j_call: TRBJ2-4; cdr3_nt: TGCGCCAGCAGCCAAGTCGGGGTAGCGGGAGGGCCTGGTGACATTCAGTACTTC; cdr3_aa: CASSQVGVAGGPGDIQYF
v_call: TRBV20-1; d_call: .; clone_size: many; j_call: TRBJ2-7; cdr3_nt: TGCAGTGCTAGAGGACTGACCTACGAGCAGTACTTC; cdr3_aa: CSARGLTYEQYF
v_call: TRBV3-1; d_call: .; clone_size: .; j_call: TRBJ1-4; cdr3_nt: TGTGCCAGCAGCCAAGATAACAGCATTAATGAAAAACTGTTTTTT; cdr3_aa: CASSQDNSINEKLFF
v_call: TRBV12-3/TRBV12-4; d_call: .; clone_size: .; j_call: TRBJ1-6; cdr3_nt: TGTGCCAGCAGTGCTAGCGCCTTTCCGAATAATTCACCCCTCCACTTT; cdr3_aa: CASSASAFPNNSPLHF
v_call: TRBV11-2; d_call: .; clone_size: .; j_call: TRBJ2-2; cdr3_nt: TGTGCCAGCAGCGGGTTAGCGGCACTAGGGGAGCTGTTTTTT; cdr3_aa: CASSGLAALGELFF
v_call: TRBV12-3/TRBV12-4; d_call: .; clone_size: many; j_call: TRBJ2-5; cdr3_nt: TGTGCCAGCAGTTTAGCGTCATTAAGGGAGACCCAGTACTTC; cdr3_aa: CASSLASLRETQYF
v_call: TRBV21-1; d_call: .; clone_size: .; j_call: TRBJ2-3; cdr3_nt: TGTGCCAGCAGCCTCCGGTTCTTTCACACAGATACGCAGTATTTT; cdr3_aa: CASSLRFFHTDTQYF
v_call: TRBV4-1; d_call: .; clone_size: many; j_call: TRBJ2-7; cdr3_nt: TGCGCCAGCAGCCAGACATATAAAATCTACGAGCAGTACTTC; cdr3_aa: CASSQTYKIYEQYF
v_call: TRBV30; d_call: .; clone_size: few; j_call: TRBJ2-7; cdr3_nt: TGTGCCTGGAGTACTAGCTACGAGCAGTACTTC; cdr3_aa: CAWSTSYEQYF
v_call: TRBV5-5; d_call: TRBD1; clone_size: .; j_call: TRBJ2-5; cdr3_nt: TGTGCCAGCAGCTGGGACAGATCCTGGGAGACCCAGTACTTC; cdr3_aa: CASSWDRSWETQYF